The next 16 T cell receptor beta chains were all read from a single sample in a study of blood T cell repertoires in COVID-19. Clones were read by immunoSEQ multiplex PCR, and TCRdb kept only the in-frame ones, dropping some. The data hold 130,000 or so clones, with approximately 80% observed a single time. Sequencing was done on a sample of peripheral blood. These receptor sequences come from a man aged 45-65 years with acute or convalescent COVID-19.

This clone appeared once. The chain carries TRBV5-1 and TRBJ1-3; D possibly corresponds to TRBD1 (6 bases). The germline V gene has CDR1 SGHRS and CDR2 YFSETQ. The CDR3 has 16 amino acids. V lost 1 base, J lost 2 bases, and 13 bases lay in between. The CDR3 DNA reads as TGCGCCAGCAGCTTGTATACAGGGTCAACTGGAAACACCATATATTTT. It specifies CASSLYTGSTGNTIYF.

The chain combines TRBV9 with TRBJ2-5; TRBD2 matches 10 bases. There are 14 residues in the CDR3. Unmatched junction bases numbered 6, after V lost 5 bases and J lost 5 bases. Germline V lookup: CDR1 SGDLS, CDR2 YYNGEE. The CDR3 is CASSSGGSGETQYF. For the CDR3, the DNA is TGTGCCAGCAGTAGCGGGGGGAGTGGGGAGACCCAGTACTTC.

The chain joins TRBV24-1 to TRBJ2-1, with 8 bases lining up with TRBD1. V dropped 4 bases and J dropped 6; count of bases not matched to a gene: 7. The CDR3 covers 15 residues. CDR1 and CDR2 (germline): KGHDR, SFDVKD. The CDR3 sequence: CATSEGQGTGNEQFF. CDR3 sequence (DNA): TGTGCCACCAGTGAAGGACAGGGAACAGGCAATGAGCAGTTCTTC.

V gene TRBV18 combines with J gene TRBJ1-4; 8 positions agree with TRBD1. This CDR3 is built from 13 residues. J lost 10 bases, V lost 0 bases, and 1 base had no gene match. From germline, CDR1 is KGHSH and CDR2 LQKENI. CDR3 coding DNA: TGTGCCAGCTCACCACCGCAGGGGGCAAAACTGTTTTTT. Residues: CASSPPQGAKLFF.

The chain has TRBV24-1 and TRBJ1-3, with D uncertain. Germline V CDR1 and CDR2: KGHDR, SFDVKD. The CDR3 spans 13 residues. Trimming shortened V by 0 bases and J by 3 bases, and 2 bases separated the two germline ends. CDR3 in DNA: TGTGCCACCAGTGATTTGCTTGGAAACACCATATATTTT. Its protein is CATSDLLGNTIYF.

The chain carries TRBV25-1 and TRBJ1-2, with D perhaps TRBD1 (6 bases). Trimming cost V 7 bases and J 2 bases, with 11 bases left between them. The CDR3 totals 13 residues. Germline assignment: CDR1 MGHDK and CDR2 SYGVNS. The DNA of the CDR3 is TGTGCCAGCACAACCGGGACAAACTATGGCTACACCTTC. Translation: CASTTGTNYGYTF.

The chain is built from TRBV6-1 and TRBJ1-5; D call uncertain. The germline V gene has CDR1 MNHNS and CDR2 SASEGT. The CDR3 is made up of 15 amino acids. The V end was cut by 3 bases, the J end by 0 bases, with 9 bases between. The CDR3 reads CASSDWQNSNQPQHF. The CDR3 coding sequence is TGTGCCAGCAGTGATTGGCAGAATAGCAATCAGCCCCAGCATTTT.

On this clone: Different DNA sequences within this sample yield the same CDR3. The rearrangement links TRBV4-2 to TRBJ1-2; tentatively, D is TRBD1 (5 bases). CDR3 length: 14 residues. V lost 0 bases, J lost 4 bases, and 9 bases lay in between. From germline, CDR1 is LGHNA and CDR2 YNFKEQ. CDR3 sequence (DNA): TGTGCCAGCAGCCAAGATCGGGGGGGCTATGGCTACACCTTC. This translates into CASSQDRGGYGYTF.

V usage is TRBV2 and J usage is TRBJ2-1; 8 positions agree with TRBD2. Germline CDR1 is SNHLY and CDR2 is FYNNEI. This CDR3 spans 14 amino acids. The V segment lost 6 bases and the J segment 8 bases; nucleotides outside the gene matches: 9. The CDR3 coding sequence is TGTGCCAGCAGGGGCCCGGGGGGGCTTGATGAGCAGTTCTTC. Translation: CASRGPGGLDEQFF.

The V call is TRBV10-2, the J call TRBJ1-2; 9 positions match TRBD1. CDR3 length: 14 residues. Per germline, CDR1 WSHSY and CDR2 SAAADI. The V segment lost 1 base and the J segment 4 bases; nucleotides outside the gene matches: 1. CDR3 nucleotide sequence: TGCGCCAGCAGTGAGTGGGGACAGGGCTATGGCTACACCTTC. Translated: CASSEWGQGYGYTF.

In its sample, this clone was seen a few times. The chain carries TRBV5-1 and TRBJ1-6; D gene ambiguous. The CDR3 covers 15 residues. Germline CDR1 and CDR2: SGHRS and YFSETQ. Trimming pared 3 bases from V and 0 bases from J, leaving 7 bases between. CDR3: CASSYESSYNSPLHF. CDR3 DNA sequence: TGCGCCAGCAGCTATGAGAGCTCCTATAATTCACCCCTCCACTTT.

The rearrangement joins TRBV6-5 to TRBJ2-7; a weak D match, TRBD2 (5 bases). V gave up 6 bases and J gave up 0 bases, with 15 bases separating them. This CDR3 has 15 amino acids. Germline CDR1 and CDR2: MNHEY and SVGAGI. CDR3: CASRLNWESSYEQYF. The CDR3 bases are TGTGCCAGCAGACTCAACTGGGAGAGCTCCTACGAGCAGTACTTC.

The V and J genes are TRBV30 and TRBJ2-5, with 7 bases fitting TRBD1. V dropped 2 bases and J dropped 1; count of bases not matched to a gene: 1. Per the germline V gene, CDR1 is GTSNPN and CDR2 is SVGIG (reference sequence). The CDR3 is 13 residues long. Here the CDR3 reads CAWSTGAQETQYF. CDR3 coding DNA: TGTGCCTGGAGTACAGGGGCCCAAGAGACCCAGTACTTC.

The V and J genes are TRBV7-2 and TRBJ1-2; D is uncertain. Trimming took 1 base from V and 5 from J, leaving 8 bases between them. This CDR3 comprises 13 residues. Per germline, CDR1 SGHTA and CDR2 FQGNSA. CDR3 nucleotides: TGTGCCAGCAGCTTAGGGCAGATATATGGCTACACCTTC. This encodes CASSLGQIYGYTF.

CDR3 sequence (DNA): TGTGCCAGCAGCGCGACATTGGGTTCACCCCTCCACTTT. Translated, it gives CASSATLGSPLHF. This rearrangement joins TRBV7-6 to TRBJ1-6, with D unclear. The length of the CDR3 is 13 residues. Between the trimmed V and J ends, which lost 5 bases and 9 bases, there was a span of 11 bases. CDR1 and CDR2 (germline): SGHVS, FNYEAQ.

V usage is TRBV10-3 and J usage is TRBJ2-1; TRBD1 agrees at 8 bases. The V segment lost 10 bases and the J segment 8 bases; nucleotides outside the gene matches: 4. Germline CDR1 and CDR2: ENHRY and SYGVKD. This CDR3 region has 11 residues. This CDR3 reads CATQGAHEQFF. In nucleotides, the CDR3 is TGTGCCACCCAGGGGGCGCATGAGCAGTTCTTC.